The entry below describes one T cell receptor (beta chain). This record comes from a study of blood T cell repertoires in COVID-19. Study-level information: Some COVID-19 samples were acute and others convalescent; all came from the United States, Italy and Spain.

In germline, CDR1 is SQVTM, CDR2 ANQGSEA. J was trimmed by 5 bases and V by 4 bases; bases with no gene match: 5. The CDR3 has 13 residues. Here immunoSEQ multiplex PCR was the method, and the copy in TCRdb shows in-frame clones only, minus some. The table shows under 200,000 clones, with approximately 84% occurring only once. Sequencing used PBMCs or T cells enriched from blood (not recorded which). The chain uses TRBV29-1 and TRBJ1-2; 9 nucleotides agree with TRBD1. This sequence originates from a woman aged 40 to 50 with acute COVID-19. The CDR3 bases are TGCAGCGTTGGACAGGGGGTAAGGTATGGCTACACCTTC. Translated, it gives CSVGQGVRYGYTF.